Listed below are T cell receptor beta chains from one sample, sequenced in a study of cytomegalovirus exposure and HLA in healthy donors. Libraries were prepared by immunoSEQ multiplex PCR; TCRdb keeps only in-frame clonotypes and omits some of them. This sample carries under 130,000 clones, roughly 13% of them seen once, and the ten largest clones take more than 15%. The sequenced sample consisted of PBMCs. The receptors derive from a middle-aged man in good health and CMV-seropositive. Each CDR3 is given with its conserved first and last residue. A D gene is named only where the DNA matches it firmly. Not every row has a clone size; where given, it reads once, few, many or a size class.

TRBJ1-1 NA TRBV4-1 NA CASSHLRATGNTEAFF TGCGCCAGCAGCCATCTAAGGGCTACAGGGAACACTGAAGCTTTCTTT
TRBJ2-1 TRBD2 TRBV7-2 NA CASSFSLGLAGENEQFF TGTGCCAGCAGCTTCTCTCTGGGACTAGCGGGAGAAAATGAGCAGTTCTTC
TRBJ2-7 NA TRBV12-5 few CASGLVLNRLSYEQYF TGTGCTAGTGGTTTGGTATTGAACAGGCTTTCCTACGAGCAGTACTTC
TRBJ2-7 TRBD1 TRBV2 few CASSWDRAAYEQYF TGTGCCAGCAGTTGGGACAGGGCGGCCTACGAGCAGTACTTC
TRBJ1-1 NA TRBV10-3 NA CAISETGLNTEAFF TGTGCCATCAGTGAGACAGGTTTGAACACTGAAGCTTTCTTT
TRBJ1-5 TRBD1 TRBV30 few CAWRMTGGLSQPQHF TGTGCCTGGAGGATGACAGGGGGTCTGAGTCAGCCCCAGCATTTT
TRBJ1-1 NA TRBV4-1 few CASSPRQELDLNTEAFF TGCGCCAGCAGCCCGCGACAGGAATTAGACCTGAACACTGAAGCTTTCTTT
TRBJ2-7 TRBD2 TRBV5-1 few CASSPRPGLENEQYF TGCGCCAGCAGCCCCCGGCCGGGACTAGAGAACGAGCAGTACTTC
TRBJ1-3 NA TRBV29-1 few CSVGTAGLGNTIYF TGCAGCGTTGGGACAGCCGGCCTAGGAAACACCATATATTTT
TRBJ1-5 NA TRBV6-5 NA CASSYVEWGGDQPQHF TGTGCCAGCAGTTACGTCGAATGGGGAGGGGATCAGCCCCAGCATTTT
TRBJ2-6 NA TRBV11-2 few CASSPEGAGVAGANVLTF TGTGCCAGCAGCCCAGAAGGGGCAGGGGTCGCTGGGGCCAACGTCCTGACTTTC
TRBJ1-2 NA TRBV6-1 few CASKLRTDNYGYTF TGTGCCAGCAAGTTAAGGACAGACAACTATGGCTACACCTTC
TRBJ2-7 NA TRBV27 few CASSFLNEQYF TGTGCCAGCAGTTTCCTTAACGAGCAGTACTTC
TRBJ1-1 NA TRBV27 NA CASRGTFDRIWNTEAFF TGTGCCAGCAGAGGGACATTCGACCGGATTTGGAACACTGAAGCTTTCTTT
TRBJ1-5 NA TRBV10-2 few CASSSNRGNQPQHF TGCGCCAGCTCTAGCAACAGGGGCAATCAGCCCCAGCATTTT
TRBJ2-1 TRBD2 TRBV18 NA CASSPASGSYNEQFF TGTGCCAGCTCACCCGCTAGCGGCTCCTACAATGAGCAGTTCTTC
TRBJ2-7 TRBD2 TRBV9 NA CASSAAEGTSGLYEQYF TGTGCCAGCAGCGCCGCCGAAGGGACTAGCGGGCTCTACGAGCAGTACTTC
TRBJ2-1 NA TRBV2 NA CASRIPMGGNEQFF TGTGCCAGCAGGATCCCTATGGGAGGCAATGAGCAGTTCTTC
TRBJ2-7 TRBD1 TRBV29-1 NA CSAGPPGQGIGEQYF TGCAGCGCCGGACCCCCGGGACAGGGTATTGGCGAGCAGTACTTC
TRBJ2-1 NA TRBV30 NA CAWKPLISSYNEQFF TGTGCCTGGAAGCCTCTCATAAGCTCCTACAATGAGCAGTTCTTC
TRBJ2-1 NA TRBV5-1 NA CASSWGGPGYNEQFF TGCGCCAGCAGCTGGGGAGGCCCCGGATACAATGAGCAGTTCTTC
TRBJ2-2 TRBD1 TRBV9 few CASSVAGFDRGSGELFF TGTGCCAGCAGCGTAGCTGGTTTTGACAGGGGGTCTGGGGAGCTGTTTTTT
TRBJ2-1 NA TRBV7-3 NA CASSLTSRGNEQFF TGTGCCAGCAGCTTAACGTCCCGGGGCAATGAGCAGTTCTTC
TRBJ2-7 NA TRBV7-2 NA CASSLQGQGGPYEQYF TGTGCCAGCAGCCTTCAAGGACAAGGCGGCCCCTACGAGCAGTACTTC
TRBJ2-2 TRBD2 TRBV18 NA CASSPVGLAGVNTGELFF TGTGCCAGCTCACCAGTGGGACTAGCGGGAGTGAACACCGGGGAGCTGTTTTTT
TRBJ2-5 TRBD1 TRBV28 few CASSRGQGRETQYF TGTGCCAGCAGCCGGGGACAGGGGCGAGAGACCCAGTACTTC
TRBJ2-2 NA TRBV6-1 few CASSGTVHTGELFF TGTGCCAGCAGTGGGACAGTGCACACCGGGGAGCTGTTTTTT
TRBJ1-1 TRBD1 TRBV5-1 few CASSLDRGMNTEAFF TGCGCCAGCAGCCTGGACAGGGGAATGAACACTGAAGCTTTCTTT
TRBJ2-1 NA TRBV27 few CASSDVTRLFNNEQFF TGTGCCAGCAGCGATGTGACGAGGCTATTCAACAATGAGCAGTTCTTC